These 18 T cell receptor beta chains were sequenced from one sample in a study of blood T cell repertoires in COVID-19 (dated by TCRdb to about 2020). Preparation of the library involved the immunoSEQ multiplex PCR assay. In TCRdb, the immuneACCESS table is reduced to in-frame sequences with V and J assigned. These tables do not hold every clone; where another copy was compared, an unresolved V gene accounts for under half, and the others remain unexplained. A total of approximately 150,000 clones appear in this sample, 84% of them only once. The ten largest clones capture approximately 14% of the sample. Sequenced input: PBMCs or T cells enriched from blood (not recorded which). These receptors originate from a man aged 45 to 65 who had recovered from COVID-19.

This chain joins TRBV7-9 and TRBJ1-2; 7 bases line up with TRBD1. Germline CDR1 and CDR2: SEHNR and FQNEAQ (reference sequence). V lost 1 base, J lost 6 bases, and 8 bases stayed unmatched. This CDR3 is built from 15 residues. The DNA for the CDR3 is TGTGCCAGCAGCTTAGATAGTCAAGGGGGCAATGGCTACACCTTC. Translation: CASSLDSQGGNGYTF.

This chain links TRBV11-2 with TRBJ2-6, with 7 bases that match TRBD1. Germline V gives CDR1 SGHAT, CDR2 FQNNGV. This CDR3 region has 18 residues. Trimming took 8 bases from V and 1 from J; bases not matched to a gene: 14. The chain's CDR3 is CASRPLRQGPSGANVLTF. The CDR3 DNA is TGTGCCAGCCGCCCCCTGAGACAGGGCCCATCTGGGGCCAACGTCCTGACTTTC.

The V gene is TRBV7-8, the J gene TRBJ1-4; a weak D match, TRBD1 (6 bases). Germline values: CDR1 SGHVS, CDR2 FQNEAQ. V lost 5 bases and J 0 bases, leaving 13 bases between the germline ends. CDR3 length: 16 residues. The CDR3 spells CASSTNRVPTNEKLFF. The CDR3 nucleotides read TGTGCCAGCAGCACAAACAGGGTCCCAACTAATGAAAAACTGTTTTTT.

This chain links TRBV5-4 with TRBJ1-1, with TRBD1 as a possible D gene (5 bases). CDR3 length equals 14 residues. Germline V lookup: CDR1 SGHNT, CDR2 YYREEE (reference sequence). The V end lost 5 bases, the J end lost 5 bases, and 16 bases lay between the germline ends. CDR3: CASRIPGNPTEAFF. The CDR3 region has the DNA TGTGCCAGCAGGATACCAGGGAACCCAACTGAAGCTTTCTTT.

The chain couples TRBV6-6 to TRBJ1-1; D might be TRBD1 (6 bases). Per the germline V gene, CDR1 is MNHNY and CDR2 is SVGAGI (reference sequence). V was cut by 6 bases and J by 2 bases, with 19 bases left in between. The length of the CDR3 is 16 residues. CDR3 bases: TGTGCCAGCAGCCCCCCTCTAGGGACAAGAAACACTGAAGCTTTCTTT. Its translation: CASSPPLGTRNTEAFF.

The J gene is TRBJ2-5, the V gene TRBV29-1, with D possibly matching TRBD2 (5 bases). The V end was cut by 4 bases, the J end by 1 base, with 7 bases between. The CDR3 length is 12 residues. Germline CDR1 and CDR2: SQVTM and ANQGSEA. In DNA, the CDR3 is TGCAGCGTTGTGAGCGGCCAAGAGACCCAGTACTTC. It is translated as CSVVSGQETQYF.

This clone came up a few times. The V and J genes are TRBV28 and TRBJ1-4; 7 bases fit TRBD1. Germline-derived CDR1 and CDR2 are MDHEN and SYDVKM. The CDR3 has 13 residues. V trimming: 5 bases; J trimming: 8 bases; junction bases outside the gene matches: 5. The CDR3 region is CASSIGRGEKLFF. DNA for the CDR3: TGTGCCAGCAGTATAGGCAGGGGGGAAAAACTGTTTTTT.

The chain has TRBV5-1 and TRBJ1-4; 8 positions match TRBD1. This CDR3 spans 15 amino acids. Germline assignment: CDR1 SGHRS and CDR2 YFSETQ. V trimming: 4 bases; J trimming: 4 bases; junction bases outside the gene matches: 6. The CDR3 bases are TGCGCCAGCAGCCTAGGGACAGGCCTTAATGAAAAACTGTTTTTT. This encodes CASSLGTGLNEKLFF.

The J gene is TRBJ1-2, the V gene TRBV6-5, with 7 positions matching TRBD1. J lost 7 bases, V lost 5 bases, and 7 bases had no gene match. CDR1 and CDR2 (germline): MNHEY, SVGAGI. CDR3 length: 13 residues. The CDR3 here is CASSLDRASGYTF. Written as DNA, the CDR3 is TGTGCCAGCAGTCTTGACAGGGCGAGTGGCTACACCTTC.

This chain joins TRBV19 and TRBJ2-7; 10 bases map to TRBD1. The CDR3 length is 14 residues. The V and J ends lost 5 bases and 4 bases, in that order; junction bases with no gene match: 5. In germline, CDR1 is LNHDA, CDR2 SQIVND (reference sequence). The CDR3 sequence: CASSVGTGVYEQYF. The CDR3 DNA is TGTGCCAGTAGTGTCGGGACAGGGGTTTACGAGCAGTACTTC.

The V call is TRBV12-5, the J call TRBJ1-1; TRBD1 might be the D (5 bases). Germline V gene lookup returns CDR1 LGHNT and CDR2 FRNRAP. V was trimmed by 3 bases and J by 5 bases, leaving 22 bases between them. The CDR3 runs to 17 residues. The CDR3 DNA sequence: TGTGCTAGTGGTTTTCTGCCCCCTCCTTCGACAGTGACTGAAGCTTTCTTT. Its protein product is CASGFLPPPSTVTEAFF.

There are a few counts of this clone. The J gene is TRBJ1-1, the V gene TRBV27; a weak D match, TRBD1 (5 bases). Germline values: CDR1 MNHEY, CDR2 SMNVEV (reference sequence). Trimming removed 3 bases from V and 0 bases from J, with 8 bases in between. CDR3 length equals 14 residues. CDR3 coding DNA: TGTGCCAGCAGTTTCGGGGGGATGAACACTGAAGCTTTCTTT. It specifies CASSFGGMNTEAFF.

The gene calls are TRBV7-9 and TRBJ1-4; no clear D gene. This CDR3 spans 15 amino acids. Germline V gives CDR1 SEHNR, CDR2 FQNEAQ (reference sequence). The V and J ends lost 5 bases and 0 bases respectively, with 10 bases between them. The DNA for the CDR3 is TGTGCCAGCAGCCCCTGGAGGGCAACTAATGAAAAACTGTTTTTT. Its protein product is CASSPWRATNEKLFF.

The chain joins TRBV7-9 to TRBJ1-3; the D is unclear. Trimming pared 2 bases from V and 4 bases from J, leaving 3 bases between. CDR3 size: 12 residues. Germline V gene lookup returns CDR1 SEHNR and CDR2 FQNEAQ (reference sequence). The CDR3 spells CASSLTGNTIYF. In nucleotides, the CDR3 is TGTGCCAGCAGCTTAACAGGAAACACCATATATTTT.

This rearrangement joins TRBV18 to TRBJ1-4; D is unresolved. CDR3 length: 13 amino acids. Trimming left V 3 bases short and J 7 bases short, with 9 bases between. In germline, CDR1 is KGHSH, CDR2 LQKENI. CDR3 sequence reads: CASSPGVTEKLFF. The CDR3 bases are TGTGCCAGCTCACCGGGAGTAACTGAAAAACTGTTTTTT.

The V gene is TRBV14, the J gene TRBJ1-2, with D hard to call. CDR1 SGHDN and CDR2 FVKESK come from the germline V gene. The CDR3 spans 12 residues. Trimming cost V 6 bases and J 5 bases, with 10 bases left between them. In DNA form, the CDR3 reads TGTGCCAGCAGTGAGCGAACTTATGGCTACACCTTC. This gives the protein CASSERTYGYTF.

The chain recombines TRBV18 with TRBJ2-3; D is uncertain. The V gene's germline CDR1 is KGHSH and CDR2 LQKENI. V lost 1 base to trimming and J lost 0 bases, with 8 bases between them. This CDR3 spans 15 amino acids. CDR3 amino acids: CASSPLASSTDTQYF. The CDR3 region has the DNA TGTGCCAGCTCACCACTGGCCAGTAGCACAGATACGCAGTATTTT.

This clone has just a few counts. The gene calls are TRBV27 and TRBJ2-1; 9 nucleotides line up with TRBD2. Germline lookup yields CDR1 MNHEY and CDR2 SMNVEV (reference sequence). The junction had 7 bases not matched to a gene; V was cut back by 6 bases and J by 4 bases. CDR3 size: 15 residues. CDR3 amino acids: CASRIAGVIYNEQFF. Here the CDR3 DNA reads TGTGCCAGCAGAATAGCGGGGGTAATTTACAATGAGCAGTTCTTC.